What follows describes a single T cell receptor (beta chain). Its antigen is still unknown. The data were taken from a study of response to subunit inactivated influenza vaccine. Study results and caveats: Authors suggested seasonal influenza vaccinations each recruit few new T cells.

V was cut by 5 bases and J by 2 bases, with 15 bases left in between. Germline V gene lookup returns CDR1 SEHNR and CDR2 FQNEAQ (reference sequence). The CDR3 contains 15 residues. A single record per CDR3 protein comes from TCRdb applying MiXCR to the RT-PCR reads. This sample has approximately 290,000 distinct CDR3 sequences, with roughly 20% found just once. Sample: PBMCs from blood, taken approximately 20 months after vaccination. The receptor was derived from a man aged 50 to 69 who received an inactivated influenza vaccine. The chain joins TRBV7-9 to TRBJ1-2; no clear D gene. CDR3 amino acids: CASSPHPKGNYGYTF. The CDR3 DNA sequence: TGTGCCAGCAGCCCCCACCCTAAGGGAAACTATGGCTACACCTTC.